The clone carrying this T cell receptor (beta chain) is labeled as medium-sized. Its antigen is unknown. The data originate from a study of high-grade serous ovarian cancer treatment subgroups. Study at large: Mean per sample: around 14,000 reads, around 7,300 unique TCR beta rearrangements.

Sequenced by immunoSEQ multiplex PCR; TCRdb stores in-frame clones only, minus some. Of approximately 9,600 clones in the sample, less than 80% were seen once. Study outcomes and limitations: Repertoire analysis covered CDR3 alone, not CDR1 or CDR2. Tumors within one patient showed repertoire similarity of roughly 0.1 to 0.79. TCR clonal relatedness correlated positively with neoantigen level.

In germline, CDR1 is SGHTA, CDR2 FQGTGA. The CDR3 loop spans 14 amino acids. V lost 2 bases to trimming and J lost 0 bases, with 7 bases between them. The tumor samples were collected prior to definitive surgery or chemotherapy. The sequencing sample was made of tumor tissue. The V gene is TRBV7-3, the J gene TRBJ1-1; D is unclear. This clonotype was obtained from a human donor with high-grade serous ovarian cancer. As DNA, the CDR3 is TGTGCCAGCAGCTTAGACGGATTGAACACTGAAGCTTTCTTT. Its protein product is CASSLDGLNTEAFF. Full variable domain (missing parts from reference TRBV7-3 and TRBJ1-1): GAGVSQTPSNKVTEKGKYVELRCDPISGHTALYWYRQSLGQGPEFLIYFQGTGAADDSGLPNDRFFAVRPEGSVSTLKIQRTERGDSAVYLCASSLDGLNTEAFFGQGTRLTVV.